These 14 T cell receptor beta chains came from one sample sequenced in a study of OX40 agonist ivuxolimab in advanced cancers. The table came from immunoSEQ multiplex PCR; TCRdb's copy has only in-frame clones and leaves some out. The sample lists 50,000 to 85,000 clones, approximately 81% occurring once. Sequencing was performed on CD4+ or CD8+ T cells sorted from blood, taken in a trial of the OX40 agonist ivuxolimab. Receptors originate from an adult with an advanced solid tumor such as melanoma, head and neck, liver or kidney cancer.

CDR3 bases: TGTGCCAGCAGCCCTAACAGTGACCAAAACACTGAAGCTTTCTTT. Its translation is CASSPNSDQNTEAFF. J is TRBJ1-1 and V is TRBV7-3, with unresolved D. In germline, CDR1 is SGHTA, CDR2 FQGTGA. The CDR3 is made up of 15 amino acids. Trimming left V 5 bases short and J 2 bases short, with 15 bases between.

CDR3 in amino acids: CARNRGKTDTQYF. CDR3 sequence (DNA): TGTGCCAGAAACAGGGGAAAAACAGATACGCAGTATTTT. The gene calls are TRBV2 and TRBJ2-3; 7 nucleotides line up with TRBD1. V lost 9 bases, J lost 3 bases, and 6 bases stayed unmatched. CDR1 and CDR2 from the germline V gene are SNHLY and FYNNEI. The CDR3 covers 13 residues.

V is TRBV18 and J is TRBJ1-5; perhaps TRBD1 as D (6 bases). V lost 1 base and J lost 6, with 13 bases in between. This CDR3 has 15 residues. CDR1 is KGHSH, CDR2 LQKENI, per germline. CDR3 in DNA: TGTGCCAGCTCACCACTCGGGGTACAGGGTCAGCCCCAGCATTTT. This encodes CASSPLGVQGQPQHF. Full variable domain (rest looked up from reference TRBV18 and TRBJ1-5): NAGVMQNPRHLVRRRGQEARLRCSPMKGHSHVYWYRQLPEEGLKFMVYLQKENIIDESGMPKERFSAEFPKEGPSILRIQQVVRGDSAAYFCASSPLGVQGQPQHFGDGTRLSIL.

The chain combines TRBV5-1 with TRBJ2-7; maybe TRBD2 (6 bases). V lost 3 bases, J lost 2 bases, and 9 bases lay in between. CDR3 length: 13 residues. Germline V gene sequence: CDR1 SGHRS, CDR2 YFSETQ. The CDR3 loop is CASSSGVPYEQYF. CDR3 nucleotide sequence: TGCGCCAGCAGCTCGGGAGTACCCTACGAGCAGTACTTC. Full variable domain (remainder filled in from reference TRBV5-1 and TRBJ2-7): KAGVTQTPRYLIKTRGQQVTLSCSPISGHRSVSWYQQTPGQGLQFLFEYFSETQRNKGNFPGRFSGRQFSNSRSEMNVSTLELGDSALYLCASSSGVPYEQYFGPGTRLTVT.

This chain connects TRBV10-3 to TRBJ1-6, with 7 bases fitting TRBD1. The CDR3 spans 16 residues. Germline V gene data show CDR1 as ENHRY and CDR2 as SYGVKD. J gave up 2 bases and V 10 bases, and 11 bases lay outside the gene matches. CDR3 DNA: TGTGCCACCACCCAACGACAGGGTCCCTATAATTCACCCCTCCACTTT. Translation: CATTQRQGPYNSPLHF.

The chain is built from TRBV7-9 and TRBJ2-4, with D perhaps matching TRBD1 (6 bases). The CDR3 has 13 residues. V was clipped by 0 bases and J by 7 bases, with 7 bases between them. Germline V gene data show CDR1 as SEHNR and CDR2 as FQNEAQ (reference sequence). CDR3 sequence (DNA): TGTGCCAGCAGCTTAGCGGGGGCGAACATTCAGTACTTC. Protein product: CASSLAGANIQYF.

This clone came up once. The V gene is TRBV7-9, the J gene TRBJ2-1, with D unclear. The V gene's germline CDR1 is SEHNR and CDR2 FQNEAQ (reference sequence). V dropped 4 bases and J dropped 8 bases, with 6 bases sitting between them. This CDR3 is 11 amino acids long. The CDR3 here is CASSSRDEQFF. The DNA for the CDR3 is TGTGCCAGCAGCTCCCGCGATGAGCAGTTCTTC.

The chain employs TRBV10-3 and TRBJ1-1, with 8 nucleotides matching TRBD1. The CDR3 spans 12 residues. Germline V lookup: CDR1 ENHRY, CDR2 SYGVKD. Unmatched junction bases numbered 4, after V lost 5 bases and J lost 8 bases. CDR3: CAISKDREEAFF. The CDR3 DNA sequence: TGTGCCATCAGTAAGGACAGGGAGGAAGCTTTCTTT.

The CDR3 is CASSLVAGQSTGELFF. The CDR3 nucleotides are TGTGCCAGCAGCTTAGTGGCGGGGCAGAGCACCGGGGAGCTGTTTTTT. The chain recombines TRBV7-2 with TRBJ2-2; D possibly corresponds to TRBD2 (6 bases). The CDR3 runs 16 residues. V gave up 1 base and J gave up 4 bases, with 13 bases separating them. Per the germline V gene, CDR1 is SGHTA and CDR2 is FQGNSA.

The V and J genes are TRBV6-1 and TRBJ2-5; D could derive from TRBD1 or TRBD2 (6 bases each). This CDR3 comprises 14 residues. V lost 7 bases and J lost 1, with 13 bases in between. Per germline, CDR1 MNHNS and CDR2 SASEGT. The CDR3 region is CASIEGGLQETQYF. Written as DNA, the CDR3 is TGTGCCAGCATCGAAGGGGGACTCCAAGAGACCCAGTACTTC.

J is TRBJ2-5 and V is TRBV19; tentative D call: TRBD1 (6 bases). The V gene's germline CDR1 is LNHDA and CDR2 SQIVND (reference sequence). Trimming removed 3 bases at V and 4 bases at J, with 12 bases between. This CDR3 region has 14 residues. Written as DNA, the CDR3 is TGTGCCAGTAGTATCGGCGACAGGACAGAGACCCAGTACTTC. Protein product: CASSIGDRTETQYF.

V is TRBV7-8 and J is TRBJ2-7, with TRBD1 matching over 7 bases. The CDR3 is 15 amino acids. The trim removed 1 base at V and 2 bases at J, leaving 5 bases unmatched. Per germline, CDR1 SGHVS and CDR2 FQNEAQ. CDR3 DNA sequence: TGTGCCAGCAGCTTAGGACAGGGAAGAACCTACGAGCAGTACTTC. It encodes CASSLGQGRTYEQYF.

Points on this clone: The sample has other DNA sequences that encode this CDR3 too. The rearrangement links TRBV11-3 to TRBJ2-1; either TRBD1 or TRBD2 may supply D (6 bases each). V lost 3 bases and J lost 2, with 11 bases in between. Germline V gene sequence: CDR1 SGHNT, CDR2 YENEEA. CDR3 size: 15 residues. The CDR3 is CASSLEGGPYNEQFF. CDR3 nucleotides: TGTGCCAGCAGCTTGGAGGGGGGCCCCTACAATGAGCAGTTCTTC.

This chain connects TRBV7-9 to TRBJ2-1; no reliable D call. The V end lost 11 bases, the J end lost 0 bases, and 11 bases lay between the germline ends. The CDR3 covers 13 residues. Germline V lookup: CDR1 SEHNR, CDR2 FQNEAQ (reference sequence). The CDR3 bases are TGTGCCGTCGACCCGGGCTCCTACAATGAGCAGTTCTTC. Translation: CAVDPGSYNEQFF.